The entry that follows covers one T cell receptor beta chain sequence. The antigen remains undetermined. Assay: immunoSEQ multiplex PCR; the TCRdb copy retains only in-frame clones and omits some. This sample carries approximately 50,000 clones, roughly 83% of them seen once, and the ten largest clones take around 0.48%. The V gene's germline CDR1 is SEHNR and CDR2 FQNEAQ (reference sequence). The CDR3 covers 15 residues. V was cut by 1 base and J by 5 bases, with 14 bases left in between. This entry belongs to a study of graft-versus-host responses after intestinal transplantation. Study-level information: Tacrolimus and steroids were given for about three years to all recipients after anti-thymocyte globulin induction. General observations from the study: An association linked early post-transplant HvG declines with peak circulating GvH clone levels. Allografts of one patient group, those with graft-donor T cell macrochimerism, had high graft-versus-host to host-versus-graft clonal ratios.

The clonotype was recovered from a human donor who was the organ donor for an intestinal transplant. Specimen: unstimulated CD4+ T cells sorted from spleen or lymph node cells, collected before transplant. The rearrangement joins TRBV7-9 to TRBJ2-5, with D perhaps TRBD1 (6 bases). The CDR3 spells CASSLDGAGAETQYF. The DNA for the CDR3 is TGTGCCAGCAGCTTAGATGGTGCAGGGGCCGAGACCCAGTACTTC.